This entry concerns a single T cell receptor beta chain. The antigen remains undetermined. The data were obtained in a study of vaccination and CD4 T cells after COVID-19. Study at large: The peptides that stimulated the cells were overlapping spike peptides from SARS-CoV-2, HCoV-NL63, HCoV-OC43 and HCoV-229E.

Indicated time point: late sampling 161 to 241 days after vaccination in a few convalescent patients. Sample treatment: approximately 11-day PBMC culture with coronavirus spike peptide pools or control peptides (ViraFEST assay). The Oncomine TCR Beta short-read assay generated sequence data from the DNA of cultured CD4+ T cells. TCRdb used MiXCR to reprocess the PCR reads, holding one entry per CDR3 protein. The sample records around 15,000 distinct CDR3 sequences, approximately 45% being singletons. The V gene end was trimmed by 0 bases and the J gene end by 9 bases; junction bases not matched to a gene: 13. This CDR3 comprises 18 residues. Germline V gene data show CDR1 as DFQATT and CDR2 as SNEGSKA (reference sequence).

This TCR was recovered from a human donor who had recovered from COVID-19. The chain employs TRBV20-1 and TRBJ2-1; TRBD2 aligns across 14 bases. The starting material was CD4+ T cells from blood, cultured in vitro, obtained about 7 months after SARS-CoV-2 vaccination. The CDR3 nucleotides read TGCAGTGCTAGAGATCTGAATAGACTAGCGGGAGGGCCAGGTGAGCAGTTCTTC. This gives the protein CSARDLNRLAGGPGEQFF.